This T cell receptor (beta chain) is drawn from a study of T cells in Graves' hyperthyroidism and ophthalmopathy. Germline assignment: CDR1 SNHLY and CDR2 FYNNEI. This CDR3 spans 12 amino acids. The V end lost 6 bases, the J end lost 0 bases, and 4 bases lay between the germline ends. Researchers amplified the TCR beta CDR3 regions from RNA transcripts. The HTBI set primed first-round TCR CDR3 RT-PCR. MiXCR, run by TCRdb on the multiplex PCR reads, gives a single entry per CDR3 protein. Here the sample spans 700,000 to 850,000 distinct CDR3 sequences, about a third being singletons. The clonotype comes from a woman between 35 and 50 years old with Graves' hyperthyroidism. Source material: blood. The rearrangement links TRBV2 to TRBJ2-3; D call uncertain. In DNA, the CDR3 is TGTGCCAGCAGGGACAGCACAGATACGCAGTATTTT. This sequence encodes CASRDSTDTQYF.